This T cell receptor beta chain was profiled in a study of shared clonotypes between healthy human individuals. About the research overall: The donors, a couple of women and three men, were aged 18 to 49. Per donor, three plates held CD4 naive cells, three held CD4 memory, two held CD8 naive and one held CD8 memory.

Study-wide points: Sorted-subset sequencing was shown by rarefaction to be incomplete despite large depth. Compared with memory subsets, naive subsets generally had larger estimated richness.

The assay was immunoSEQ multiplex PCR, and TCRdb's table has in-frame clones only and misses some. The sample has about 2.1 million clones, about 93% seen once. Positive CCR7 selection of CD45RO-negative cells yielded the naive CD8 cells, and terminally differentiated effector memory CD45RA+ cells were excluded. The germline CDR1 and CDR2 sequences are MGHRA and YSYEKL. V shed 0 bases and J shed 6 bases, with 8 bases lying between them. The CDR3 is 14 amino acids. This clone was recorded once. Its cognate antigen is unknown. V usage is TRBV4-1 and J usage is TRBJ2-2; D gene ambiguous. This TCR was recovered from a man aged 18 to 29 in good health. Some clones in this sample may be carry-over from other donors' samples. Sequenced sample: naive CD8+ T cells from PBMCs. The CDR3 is CASSQESMAGELFF. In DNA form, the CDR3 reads TGCGCCAGCAGCCAAGAGTCTATGGCCGGGGAGCTGTTTTTT.